This TCR beta chain was documented in a study of Graves' ophthalmopathy and Graves' hyperthyroidism. Amplification of the TCR beta CDR3 regions used RNA transcripts (as template). Investigators did first-round RT-PCR with HTBI primers, then second-round multiplex PCR. TCRdb analysed the multiplex PCR reads with MiXCR anew, one entry per CDR3 protein. The sample includes around 1,000,000 distinct CDR3 sequences, about 40% of them seen just once. The table lists this clonotype with many counts. Patients with other autoimmune diseases, uncontrolled infections, pregnancy or lactation were excluded. Sequenced sample: peripheral blood or thyroid tissue (not recorded which). The source of this sequence is an adult man with Graves' hyperthyroidism.

CDR3 DNA sequence: TGTGCCAGCAGTCCCTCGGGAGGGCTGAACACTGAAGCTTTCTTT. Residues: CASSPSGGLNTEAFF. The V call is TRBV12-3 or TRBV12-4, the J call TRBJ1-1; D call uncertain. V was clipped by 5 bases and J by 0 bases, with 13 bases between them. The CDR3 has 15 residues.